A selection of T cell receptor beta chains follows, all from one sample in a study of shared clonotypes between healthy human individuals. Here immunoSEQ multiplex PCR was the method, and the copy in TCRdb shows in-frame clones only, minus some. Of 2.5 million or so clones in the sample, around nine tenths were seen once. The sequenced material came from naive CD4+ T cells sorted from blood. These receptors were collected from a man aged 18 to 35 in good health. Each CDR3 is given with its conserved first and last residue. A D gene is named only where the DNA matches it firmly. Only some rows state a clone size, as once, few, many or a class for expanded clones.

clone size	D gene	V gene	J gene	CDR3 protein	CDR3 DNA
NA	NA	TRBV14	TRBJ2-3	CASSRMEDTQYF	TGTGCCAGCAGCCGCATGGAGGATACGCAGTATTTT
NA	TRBD1	TRBV27	TRBJ1-1	CASSLQQGAGAFF	TGTGCCAGCAGTCTCCAACAGGGGGCCGGCGCTTTCTTT
NA	NA	TRBV5-5	TRBJ2-7	CASSLSGAYEQYF	TGTGCCAGCAGCTTGAGCGGAGCCTACGAGCAGTACTTC
NA	NA	TRBV30	TRBJ2-7	CAWSRSPTEVYEQYF	TGTGCCTGGAGTAGGTCGCCTACGGAGGTCTACGAGCAGTACTTC
NA	NA	TRBV5-1	TRBJ2-6	CASSQRTDSSSGANVLTF	TGCGCCAGCAGCCAAAGAACGGACAGTAGCTCTGGGGCCAACGTCCTGACTTTC
NA	NA	TRBV20-1	TRBJ2-1	CSAREYNEQFF	TGCAGTGCTAGAGAGTACAATGAGCAGTTCTTC
NA	NA	TRBV4-1	TRBJ1-5	CASSQGQGSNQPQHF	TGCGCCAGCAGCCAAGGTCAGGGTAGCAATCAGCCCCAGCATTTT
NA	NA	TRBV18	TRBJ1-3	CASSPSAGQGNTIYF	TGTGCCAGCTCACCATCGGCAGGGCAAGGAAACACCATATATTTT
once	TRBD1	TRBV6-5	TRBJ1-2	CASSATPGQGVGYTF	TGTGCCAGCAGTGCTACTCCGGGACAGGGAGTTGGCTACACCTTC
NA	NA	TRBV10-3	TRBJ2-7	CAISVGDYEQYF	TGTGCCATCAGTGTCGGGGACTACGAGCAGTACTTC
NA	NA	TRBV7-2	TRBJ1-5	CASSPDYNQPQHF	TGTGCCAGCAGCCCGGACTACAATCAGCCCCAGCATTTT
NA	TRBD2	TRBV7-3	TRBJ2-3	CASSLSPPAGGFADTQYF	TGTGCCAGCAGCTTATCCCCCCCCGCGGGGGGGTTCGCAGATACGCAGTATTTT
NA	TRBD1	TRBV28	TRBJ2-5	CASSRDRAIETQYF	TGTGCCAGCAGCCGAGACAGGGCGATTGAGACCCAGTACTTC
few	NA	TRBV6-5	TRBJ1-5	CATWTVNQPQHF	TGTGCCACTTGGACCGTCAATCAGCCCCAGCATTTT
NA	TRBD1	TRBV7-9	TRBJ1-1	CASSLSYAQTGATEAFF	TGTGCCAGCAGCTTATCTTATGCCCAGACAGGGGCAACTGAAGCTTTCTTT
NA	NA	TRBV5-5	TRBJ1-6	CASSLRQGLNNSPLHF	TGTGCCAGCAGCTTGCGTCAGGGGTTGAATAATTCACCCCTCCACTTT
NA	NA	TRBV6-6	TRBJ1-6	CASSYELYNSPLHF	TGTGCCAGCAGTTATGAGCTGTATAATTCACCCCTCCACTTT
NA	TRBD1	TRBV10-3	TRBJ1-2	CAISRAPGGAYGYTF	TGTGCCATATCCCGGGCCCCAGGGGGGGCCTATGGCTACACCTTC
once	TRBD2	TRBV7-8	TRBJ2-5	CASSLALAGVETQYF	TGTGCCAGCAGCTTGGCACTAGCGGGAGTAGAGACCCAGTACTTC
NA	TRBD1	TRBV18	TRBJ2-6	CASSSTGAGANVLTF	TGTGCCAGCTCATCGACAGGGGCTGGGGCCAACGTCCTGACTTTC
once	NA	TRBV19	TRBJ2-7	CASPRQDSYEQYF	TGTGCCAGCCCTAGACAGGATTCCTACGAGCAGTACTTC
few	NA	TRBV5-4	TRBJ1-1	CASSLWVMNTEAFF	TGTGCCAGCAGCTTGTGGGTTATGAACACTGAAGCTTTCTTT
NA	NA	TRBV10-3	TRBJ2-2	CAISESFGPVRTGELFF	TGTGCCATCAGTGAGTCGTTCGGACCAGTAAGGACCGGGGAGCTGTTTTTT
NA	NA	TRBV6-1	TRBJ2-5	CASSESWGQETQYF	TGTGCCAGCAGTGAAAGCTGGGGACAAGAGACCCAGTACTTC
NA	NA	TRBV30	TRBJ2-3	CAWSRQNTDTQYF	TGTGCCTGGAGTCGACAGAACACAGATACGCAGTATTTT
NA	NA	TRBV21-1	TRBJ2-7	CASSKWRRETPYEQYF	TGTGCCAGCAGCAAATGGCGGCGGGAGACCCCCTACGAGCAGTACTTC
NA	NA	TRBV18	TRBJ1-5	CASSPGIDGNQPQHF	TGTGCCAGCTCACCGGGGATAGACGGGAATCAGCCCCAGCATTTT
once	NA	TRBV5-1	TRBJ2-3	CASSLSLAVTDTQYF	TGCGCCAGCAGCTTGTCGTTAGCGGTCACAGATACGCAGTATTTT
NA	TRBD1	TRBV6-1	TRBJ2-5	CASRLTGGQETQYF	TGTGCCAGCAGATTAACAGGGGGCCAAGAGACCCAGTACTTC
NA	NA	TRBV19	TRBJ1-1	CASSIRAITEAFF	TGTGCCAGTAGTATCAGGGCGATTACTGAAGCTTTCTTT
NA	NA	TRBV19	TRBJ2-3	CASNWQGTDTQYF	TGTGCCAGTAATTGGCAGGGCACAGATACGCAGTATTTT
NA	NA	TRBV9	TRBJ1-3	CASSVATRGAGNTIYF	TGTGCCAGCAGCGTAGCTACCCGGGGGGCTGGAAACACCATATATTTT
NA	NA	TRBV5-1	TRBJ1-4	CASSLTGATNEKLFF	TGCGCCAGCAGCTTGACAGGTGCAACTAATGAAAAACTGTTTTTT
few	NA	TRBV10-3	TRBJ2-5	CAISESRGGTQETQYF	TGTGCCATCAGTGAGTCGAGGGGTGGGACTCAAGAGACCCAGTACTTC
NA	NA	TRBV19	TRBJ1-6	CASSIRSLDSPLHF	TGTGCCAGTAGTATACGGTCTTTGGATTCACCCCTCCACTTT
once	NA	TRBV18	TRBJ1-6	CASSPISTSHYNSPLHF	TGTGCCAGCTCACCCATTTCAACATCCCACTATAATTCACCCCTCCACTTT
NA	NA	TRBV7-3	TRBJ2-7	CASSLLGSDEQYF	TGTGCCAGCAGCTTACTAGGGAGCGACGAGCAGTACTTC
NA	NA	TRBV2	TRBJ2-5	CASSVKETQYF	TGTGCCAGCAGTGTGAAAGAGACCCAGTACTTC
NA	TRBD2	TRBV19	TRBJ2-1	CASSNLAGVYNEQFF	TGTGCCAGTAGTAACCTAGCGGGGGTCTACAATGAGCAGTTCTTC
NA	NA	TRBV6-5	TRBJ2-1	CASSFVSVGDNNEQFF	TGTGCCAGCAGTTTCGTTAGCGTCGGGGATAACAATGAGCAGTTCTTC
NA	NA	TRBV6-5	TRBJ1-6	CASSYSKSANNSPLHF	TGTGCCAGCAGTTACTCGAAGTCAGCTAATAATTCACCCCTCCACTTT
NA	NA	TRBV13	TRBJ2-2	CASSPGARGRPNTGELFF	TGTGCCAGCAGCCCAGGGGCCAGGGGAAGACCGAACACCGGGGAGCTGTTTTTT
NA	TRBD1	TRBV5-1	TRBJ2-2	CASSTGQGQDTGELFF	TGCGCCAGCAGCACGGGACAGGGCCAAGACACCGGGGAGCTGTTTTTT
NA	TRBD2	TRBV5-1	TRBJ2-3	CASSLVPSGGPSSTDTQYF	TGCGCCAGCAGCTTGGTGCCTAGCGGGGGGCCATCTAGCACAGATACGCAGTATTTT
NA	TRBD1	TRBV7-9	TRBJ1-5	CASSPTGARNQPQHF	TGTGCCAGCAGTCCGACAGGGGCTCGGAATCAGCCCCAGCATTTT
NA	NA	TRBV19	TRBJ1-3	CASSIDPSGNTIYF	TGTGCCAGTAGTATAGACCCGTCTGGAAACACCATATATTTT
NA	NA	TRBV2	TRBJ2-5	CASTQQETQYF	TGTGCCAGCACGCAGCAAGAGACCCAGTACTTC
NA	TRBD2	TRBV7-9	TRBJ2-3	CASSELAGRLDTQYF	TGTGCCAGCAGCGAGCTAGCGGGGCGTTTAGATACGCAGTATTTT
NA	NA	TRBV30	TRBJ2-6	CAGNRDPSGANVLTF	TGTGCCGGAAACAGGGACCCCTCTGGGGCCAACGTCCTGACTTTC
NA	TRBD1	TRBV14	TRBJ1-1	CASSQAGTANTEAFF	TGTGCCAGCAGCCAGGCCGGGACAGCGAACACTGAAGCTTTCTTT
NA	NA	TRBV7-9	TRBJ2-7	CASSPGQGATSSYEQYF	TGTGCCAGCAGCCCCGGGCAGGGCGCGACAAGCTCCTACGAGCAGTACTTC
NA	NA	TRBV7-7	TRBJ2-3	CASSFGGDSDTQYF	TGTGCTAGCAGCTTTGGCGGGGATTCAGATACGCAGTATTTT